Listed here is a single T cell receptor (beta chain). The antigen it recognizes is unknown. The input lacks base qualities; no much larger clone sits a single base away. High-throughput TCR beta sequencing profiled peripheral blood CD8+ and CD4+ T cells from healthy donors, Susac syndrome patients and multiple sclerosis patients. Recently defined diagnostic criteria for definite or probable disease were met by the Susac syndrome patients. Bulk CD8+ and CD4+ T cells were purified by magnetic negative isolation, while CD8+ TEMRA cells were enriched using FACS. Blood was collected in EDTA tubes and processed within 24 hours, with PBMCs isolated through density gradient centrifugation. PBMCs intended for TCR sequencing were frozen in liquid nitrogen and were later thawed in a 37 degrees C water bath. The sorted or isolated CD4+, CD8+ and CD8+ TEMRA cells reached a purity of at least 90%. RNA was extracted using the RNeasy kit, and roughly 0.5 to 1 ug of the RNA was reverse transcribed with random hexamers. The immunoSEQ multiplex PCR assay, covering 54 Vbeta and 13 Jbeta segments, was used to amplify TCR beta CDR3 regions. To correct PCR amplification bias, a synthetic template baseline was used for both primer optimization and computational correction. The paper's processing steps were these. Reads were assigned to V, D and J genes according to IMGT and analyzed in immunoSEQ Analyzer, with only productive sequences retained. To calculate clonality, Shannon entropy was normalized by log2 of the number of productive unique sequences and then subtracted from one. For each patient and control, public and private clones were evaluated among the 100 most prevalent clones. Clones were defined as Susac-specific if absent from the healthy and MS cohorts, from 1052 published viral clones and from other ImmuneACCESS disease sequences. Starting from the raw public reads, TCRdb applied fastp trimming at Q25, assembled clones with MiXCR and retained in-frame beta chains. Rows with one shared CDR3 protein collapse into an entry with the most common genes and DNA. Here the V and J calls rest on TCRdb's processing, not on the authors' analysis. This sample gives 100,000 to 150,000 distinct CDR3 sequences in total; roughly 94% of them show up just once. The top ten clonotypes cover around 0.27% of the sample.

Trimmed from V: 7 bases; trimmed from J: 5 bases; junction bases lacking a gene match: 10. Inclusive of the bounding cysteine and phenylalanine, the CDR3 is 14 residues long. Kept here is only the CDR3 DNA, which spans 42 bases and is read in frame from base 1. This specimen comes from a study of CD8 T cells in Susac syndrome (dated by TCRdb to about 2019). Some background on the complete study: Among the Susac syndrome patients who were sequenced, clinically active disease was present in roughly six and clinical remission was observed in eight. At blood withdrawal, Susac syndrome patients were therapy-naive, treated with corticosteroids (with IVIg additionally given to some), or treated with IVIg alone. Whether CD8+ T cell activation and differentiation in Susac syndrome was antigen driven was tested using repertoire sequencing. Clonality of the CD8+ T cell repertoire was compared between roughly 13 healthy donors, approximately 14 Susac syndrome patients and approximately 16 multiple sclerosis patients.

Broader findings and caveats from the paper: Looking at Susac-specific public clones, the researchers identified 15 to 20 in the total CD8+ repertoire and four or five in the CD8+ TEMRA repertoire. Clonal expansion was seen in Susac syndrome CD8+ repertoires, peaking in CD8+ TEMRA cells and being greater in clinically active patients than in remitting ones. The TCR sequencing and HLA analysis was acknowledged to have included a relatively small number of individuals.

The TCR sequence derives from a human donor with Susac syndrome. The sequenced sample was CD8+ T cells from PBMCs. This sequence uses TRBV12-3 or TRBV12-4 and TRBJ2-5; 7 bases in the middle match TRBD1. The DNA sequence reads TGTGCCAGCACCAAACAGGGGATGGGGGAGACCCAGTACTTC. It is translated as CASTKQGMGETQYF.